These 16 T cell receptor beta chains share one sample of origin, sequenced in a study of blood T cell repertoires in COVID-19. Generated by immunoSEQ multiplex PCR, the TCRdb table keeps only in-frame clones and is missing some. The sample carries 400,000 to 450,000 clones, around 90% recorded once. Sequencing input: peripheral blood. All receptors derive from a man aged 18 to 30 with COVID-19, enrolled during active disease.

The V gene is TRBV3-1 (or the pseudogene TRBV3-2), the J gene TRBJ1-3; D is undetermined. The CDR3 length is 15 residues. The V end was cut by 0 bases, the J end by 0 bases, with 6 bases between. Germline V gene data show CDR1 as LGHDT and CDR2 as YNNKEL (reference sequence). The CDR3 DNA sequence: TGTGCCAGCAGCCAAGATTCTAGCTCTGGAAACACCATATATTTT. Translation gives CASSQDSSSGNTIYF.

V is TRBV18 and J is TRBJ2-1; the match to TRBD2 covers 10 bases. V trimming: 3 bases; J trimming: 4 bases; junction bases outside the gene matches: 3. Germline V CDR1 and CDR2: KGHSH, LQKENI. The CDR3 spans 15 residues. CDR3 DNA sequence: TGTGCCAGCTCACCCGGACTAGCGGCATACAATGAGCAGTTCTTC. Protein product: CASSPGLAAYNEQFF.

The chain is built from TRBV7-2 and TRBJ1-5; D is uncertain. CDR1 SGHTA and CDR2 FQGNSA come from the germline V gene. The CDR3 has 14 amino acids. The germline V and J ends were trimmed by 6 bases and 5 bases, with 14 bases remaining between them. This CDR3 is CASSSDPIDQPQHF. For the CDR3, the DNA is TGTGCCAGCAGTAGCGACCCTATAGATCAGCCCCAGCATTTT.

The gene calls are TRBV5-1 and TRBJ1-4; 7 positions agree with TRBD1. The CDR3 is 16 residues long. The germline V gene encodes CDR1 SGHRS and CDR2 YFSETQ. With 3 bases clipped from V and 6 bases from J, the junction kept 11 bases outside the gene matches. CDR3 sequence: CASSWDPDRMDEKLFF. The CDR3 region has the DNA TGCGCCAGCAGCTGGGATCCGGACAGGATGGATGAAAAACTGTTTTTT.

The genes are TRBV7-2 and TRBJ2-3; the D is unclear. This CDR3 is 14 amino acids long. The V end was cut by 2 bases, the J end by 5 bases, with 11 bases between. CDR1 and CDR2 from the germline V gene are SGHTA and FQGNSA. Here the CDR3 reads CASSLWSEQDTQYF. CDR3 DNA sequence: TGTGCCAGCAGCTTATGGTCAGAACAAGATACGCAGTATTTT.

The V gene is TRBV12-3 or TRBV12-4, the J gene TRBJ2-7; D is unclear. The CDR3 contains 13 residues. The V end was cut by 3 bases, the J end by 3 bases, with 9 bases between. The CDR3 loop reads CASSFQNSYEQYF. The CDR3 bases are TGTGCCAGCAGTTTTCAGAACAGCTACGAGCAGTACTTC.

The CDR3 sequence is CASSRREAEAFF. Here the CDR3 DNA reads TGTGCCAGCAGTCGCCGGGAAGCCGAAGCTTTCTTT. The V call is TRBV6-6, the J call TRBJ1-1; D remains ambiguous. The germline gives CDR1 MNHNY, CDR2 SVGAGI (reference sequence). V dropped 5 bases and J dropped 8 bases, with 12 bases sitting between them. The CDR3 totals 12 residues.

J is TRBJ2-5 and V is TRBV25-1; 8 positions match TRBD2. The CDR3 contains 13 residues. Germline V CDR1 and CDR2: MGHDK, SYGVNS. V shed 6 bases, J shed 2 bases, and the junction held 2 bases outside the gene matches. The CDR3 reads CASSRGGQETQYF. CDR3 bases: TGTGCCAGCAGCCGCGGGGGGCAAGAGACCCAGTACTTC.

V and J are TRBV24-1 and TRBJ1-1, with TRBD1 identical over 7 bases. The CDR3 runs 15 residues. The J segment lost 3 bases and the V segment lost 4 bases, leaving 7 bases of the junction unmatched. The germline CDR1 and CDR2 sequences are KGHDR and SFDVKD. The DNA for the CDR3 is TGTGCCACCAGTGAGGGCAGGGGGACGGACACTGAAGCTTTCTTT. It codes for CATSEGRGTDTEAFF.

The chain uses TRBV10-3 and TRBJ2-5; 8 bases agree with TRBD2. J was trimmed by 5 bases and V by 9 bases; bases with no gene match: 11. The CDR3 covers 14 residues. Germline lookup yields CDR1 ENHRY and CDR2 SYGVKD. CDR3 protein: CAISAGGDKETQYF. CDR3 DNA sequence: TGTGCCATATCGGCGGGAGGTGATAAGGAGACCCAGTACTTC.

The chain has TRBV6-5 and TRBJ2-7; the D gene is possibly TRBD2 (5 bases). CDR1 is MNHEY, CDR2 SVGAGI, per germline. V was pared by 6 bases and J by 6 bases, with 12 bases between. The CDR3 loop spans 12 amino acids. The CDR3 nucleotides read TGTGCCAGCAGACTAGTGGTGGGCGAGCAGTACTTC. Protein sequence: CASRLVVGEQYF.

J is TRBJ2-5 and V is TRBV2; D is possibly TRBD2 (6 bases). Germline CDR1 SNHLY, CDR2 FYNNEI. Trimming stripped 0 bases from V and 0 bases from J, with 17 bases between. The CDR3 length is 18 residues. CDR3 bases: TGTGCCAGCAGTGAAGCGCTCCGACTAGGGGCTTACCAAGAGACCCAGTACTTC. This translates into CASSEALRLGAYQETQYF.

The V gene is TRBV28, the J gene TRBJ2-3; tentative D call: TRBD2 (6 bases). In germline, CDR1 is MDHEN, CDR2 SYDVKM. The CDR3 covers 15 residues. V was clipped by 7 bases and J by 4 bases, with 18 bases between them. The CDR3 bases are TGTGCCAGCAAACACGGAGGGAGAGAGGCAGATACGCAGTATTTT. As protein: CASKHGGREADTQYF.

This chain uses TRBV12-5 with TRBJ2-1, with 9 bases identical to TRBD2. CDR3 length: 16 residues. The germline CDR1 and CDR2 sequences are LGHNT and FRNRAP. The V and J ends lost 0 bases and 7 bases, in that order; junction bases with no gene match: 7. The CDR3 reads CASGLVLSGGKNEQFF. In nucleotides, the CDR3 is TGTGCTAGTGGTTTGGTACTTAGCGGGGGTAAGAATGAGCAGTTCTTC.

CDR3 sequence reads: CASSSSREERAYEQYF. CDR3 coding DNA: TGTGCCAGCAGCTCCTCCCGGGAGGAACGGGCGTACGAGCAGTACTTC. The genes are TRBV7-9 and TRBJ2-7, with 7 positions matching TRBD2. Germline CDR1 and CDR2: SEHNR and FQNEAQ (reference sequence). The V gene end was trimmed by 4 bases and the J gene end by 4 bases; junction bases not matched to a gene: 13. The CDR3 extends over 16 amino acids.

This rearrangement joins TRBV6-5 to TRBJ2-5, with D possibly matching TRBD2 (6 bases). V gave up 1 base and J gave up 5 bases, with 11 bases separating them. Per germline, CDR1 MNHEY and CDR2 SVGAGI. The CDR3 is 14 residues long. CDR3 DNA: TGTGCCAGCAGTTACTTAGCGGTCGGGGAGACCCAGTACTTC. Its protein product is CASSYLAVGETQYF.